These T cell receptor beta chains were read from a single sample in a study of shared clonotypes between healthy human individuals. Assay: immunoSEQ multiplex PCR; the TCRdb copy retains only in-frame clones and omits some. The sample comprises around 2,000,000 clones, roughly 96% of which are singletons, and under 0.15% rests with the top ten. What was sequenced was naive CD4+ T cells sorted from blood. These TCRs come from a man between 18 and 29 years old in good health. Both conserved end residues are part of each CDR3. The D gene is left open where the match is weak. Where a row states a size, it is once, few, many or the class of an expanded clone; other rows omit it.

CDR3nt: TGTGCCAGCAGCTTATTCGTCTACGAGCAGTACTTC
CDR3aa: CASSLFVYEQYF
d_gene: NA
len: 12
v_gene: TRBV7-2
abundance: NA
j_gene: TRBJ2-7

CDR3nt: TGCGCCAGCAGCCAAGATCCTGGTTTAGCGCGGTCCTACAATGAGCAGTTCTTC
CDR3aa: CASSQDPGLARSYNEQFF
d_gene: NA
len: 18
v_gene: TRBV4-1
abundance: NA
j_gene: TRBJ2-1

CDR3nt: TGCGCCAGCAGCTTGGTCCCAGCGGGGTACAATGAGCAGTTCTTC
CDR3aa: CASSLVPAGYNEQFF
d_gene: TRBD2
len: 15
v_gene: TRBV5-1
abundance: NA
j_gene: TRBJ2-1

CDR3nt: TGCGCCAGCAGCTTCATCAGAGCTTCAGATACGCAGTATTTT
CDR3aa: CASSFIRASDTQYF
d_gene: NA
len: 14
v_gene: TRBV5-1
abundance: NA
j_gene: TRBJ2-3

CDR3nt: TGTGCCAGCAGCGTAGGGTGGGGGACCACCTACAATGAGCAGTTCTTC
CDR3aa: CASSVGWGTTYNEQFF
d_gene: NA
len: 16
v_gene: TRBV9
abundance: NA
j_gene: TRBJ2-1

CDR3nt: TGTGCCATCAGCGGCGGACTAGCGGGAGGGGCCTACAATGAGCAGTTCTTC
CDR3aa: CAISGGLAGGAYNEQFF
d_gene: TRBD2
len: 17
v_gene: TRBV10-3
abundance: NA
j_gene: TRBJ2-1

CDR3nt: TGTGCCAGCAGCGTAGGAGGGCAGACCACTGAAGCTTTCTTT
CDR3aa: CASSVGGQTTEAFF
d_gene: NA
len: 14
v_gene: TRBV9
abundance: once
j_gene: TRBJ1-1

CDR3nt: TGTGCCAGCTCCCAGGGGGGGGAGAACATTCAGTACTTC
CDR3aa: CASSQGGENIQYF
d_gene: NA
len: 13
v_gene: TRBV18
abundance: NA
j_gene: TRBJ2-4

CDR3nt: TGTGCCAGCAGCTCTGACGGGGGCTACCAAGAGACCCAGTACTTC
CDR3aa: CASSSDGGYQETQYF
d_gene: NA
len: 15
v_gene: TRBV7-3
abundance: NA
j_gene: TRBJ2-5

CDR3nt: TGTGCCAGCAGCTTAGGGGACACGGCCTCTGGAAACACCATATATTTT
CDR3aa: CASSLGDTASGNTIYF
d_gene: NA
len: 16
v_gene: TRBV7-9
abundance: NA
j_gene: TRBJ1-3

CDR3nt: TGTGCCAGCAGTCATTATGAACCGGGCACTGAAGCTTTCTTT
CDR3aa: CASSHYEPGTEAFF
d_gene: NA
len: 14
v_gene: TRBV6-6
abundance: NA
j_gene: TRBJ1-1

CDR3nt: TGTGCCAGCAGTTGGGACAGGGAAGAGACCCAGTACTTC
CDR3aa: CASSWDREETQYF
d_gene: TRBD1
len: 13
v_gene: TRBV5-4
abundance: NA
j_gene: TRBJ2-5

CDR3nt: TGCGCCAGCAGCCAGGGGACTGTACAAGAGACCCAGTACTTC
CDR3aa: CASSQGTVQETQYF
d_gene: NA
len: 14
v_gene: TRBV5-1
abundance: NA
j_gene: TRBJ2-5

CDR3nt: TGTGCCAGCAGCCCAGGACAGGGCGTGGACGAGCAGTACTTC
CDR3aa: CASSPGQGVDEQYF
d_gene: TRBD1
len: 14
v_gene: TRBV9
abundance: NA
j_gene: TRBJ2-7

CDR3nt: TGTGCCAGTTTAGAGAGCCGGAACACTGAAGCTTTCTTT
CDR3aa: CASLESRNTEAFF
d_gene: NA
len: 13
v_gene: TRBV25-1
abundance: few
j_gene: TRBJ1-1

CDR3nt: TGTGCCAGCAGCGCCTCCTGGGACAGGGGATACACTGAAGCTTTCTTT
CDR3aa: CASSASWDRGYTEAFF
d_gene: TRBD1
len: 16
v_gene: TRBV5-4
abundance: NA
j_gene: TRBJ1-1

CDR3nt: TGCGCCAGCAGCTCAGGACTCCTAAGCACAGATACGCAGTATTTT
CDR3aa: CASSSGLLSTDTQYF
d_gene: NA
len: 15
v_gene: TRBV5-1
abundance: NA
j_gene: TRBJ2-3

CDR3nt: TGCAGCGTACCGGACAGGGCACACTATGGCTACACCTTC
CDR3aa: CSVPDRAHYGYTF
d_gene: TRBD1
len: 13
v_gene: TRBV29-1
abundance: once
j_gene: TRBJ1-2

CDR3nt: TGCGCCAGCAGCCTTGACGGGGGACGTCTAAACAATGAGCAGTTCTTC
CDR3aa: CASSLDGGRLNNEQFF
d_gene: NA
len: 16
v_gene: TRBV5-1
abundance: NA
j_gene: TRBJ2-1

CDR3nt: TGTGCCAGCTCACGGGGTTCTACCTACGAGCAGTACTTC
CDR3aa: CASSRGSTYEQYF
d_gene: NA
len: 13
v_gene: TRBV18
abundance: NA
j_gene: TRBJ2-7

CDR3nt: TGTGCCAGTAGTTCCGCCGGACTAGGGACAGATACGCAGTATTTT
CDR3aa: CASSSAGLGTDTQYF
d_gene: TRBD2
len: 15
v_gene: TRBV19
abundance: NA
j_gene: TRBJ2-3

CDR3nt: TGTGCCAGCAGCGAGGAGGGACTAGCCTGGAACACCGGGGAGCTGTTTTTT
CDR3aa: CASSEEGLAWNTGELFF
d_gene: TRBD2
len: 17
v_gene: TRBV2
abundance: NA
j_gene: TRBJ2-2

CDR3nt: TGTGCCAGCTCACCGGGACAGTTAAATCAGCCCCAGCATTTT
CDR3aa: CASSPGQLNQPQHF
d_gene: TRBD1
len: 14
v_gene: TRBV18
abundance: NA
j_gene: TRBJ1-5

CDR3nt: TGCGCCAGCAGCCAAGATTTTAAGGTAGCGGGTAACACCGGGGAGCTGTTTTTT
CDR3aa: CASSQDFKVAGNTGELFF
d_gene: TRBD2
len: 18
v_gene: TRBV4-1
abundance: NA
j_gene: TRBJ2-2

CDR3nt: TGTGCCAGCAGTCCCTGGACGGGGACCACAGATACGCAGTATTTT
CDR3aa: CASSPWTGTTDTQYF
d_gene: NA
len: 15
v_gene: TRBV28
abundance: NA
j_gene: TRBJ2-3

CDR3nt: TGTGCCAGCTCACCAGGGGTACAAACTGAAGCTTTCTTT
CDR3aa: CASSPGVQTEAFF
d_gene: NA
len: 13
v_gene: TRBV18
abundance: NA
j_gene: TRBJ1-1

CDR3nt: TGCGCCAGCAGCCAAGGGTTCCAGGGGGCTAGAGAGACCCAGTACTTC
CDR3aa: CASSQGFQGARETQYF
d_gene: TRBD1
len: 16
v_gene: TRBV4-1
abundance: NA
j_gene: TRBJ2-5

CDR3nt: TGTGCCAGCAGCCCTGGCCCAGGTTCCTACGAGCAGTACTTC
CDR3aa: CASSPGPGSYEQYF
d_gene: NA
len: 14
v_gene: TRBV6-5
abundance: NA
j_gene: TRBJ2-7

CDR3nt: TGTGCCTGGAGTCCTAGGGGTCGGGAGCAGTACTTC
CDR3aa: CAWSPRGREQYF
d_gene: NA
len: 12
v_gene: TRBV30
abundance: NA
j_gene: TRBJ2-7

CDR3nt: TGTGCCAGCAGTCCCCACGGTTTTGAGGACCAAGAGACCCAGTACTTC
CDR3aa: CASSPHGFEDQETQYF
d_gene: NA
len: 16
v_gene: TRBV25-1
abundance: NA
j_gene: TRBJ2-5

CDR3nt: TGTGCCAGCAGTCCCGGAGGTACCACAGATACGCAGTATTTT
CDR3aa: CASSPGGTTDTQYF
d_gene: NA
len: 14
v_gene: TRBV11-2
abundance: NA
j_gene: TRBJ2-3

CDR3nt: TGTGCCAGCAGTGAGGACCACGGTCGAGATACGCAGTATTTT
CDR3aa: CASSEDHGRDTQYF
d_gene: NA
len: 14
v_gene: TRBV2
abundance: NA
j_gene: TRBJ2-3

CDR3nt: TGTGCCAGCACCCCTCTCGGGGAACACAATGAGCAGTTCTTC
CDR3aa: CASTPLGEHNEQFF
d_gene: NA
len: 14
v_gene: TRBV6-5
abundance: NA
j_gene: TRBJ2-1

CDR3nt: TGCAGCGCCAACCCTAGCGGGAGCCCCGGGGAGCTGTTTTTT
CDR3aa: CSANPSGSPGELFF
d_gene: TRBD2
len: 14
v_gene: TRBV29-1
abundance: NA
j_gene: TRBJ2-2

CDR3nt: TGTGCCAGCAGCTTAGACCTACAGGGGCCGGGGACTGAAGCTTTCTTT
CDR3aa: CASSLDLQGPGTEAFF
d_gene: TRBD1
len: 16
v_gene: TRBV11-3
abundance: NA
j_gene: TRBJ1-1

CDR3nt: TGTGCCTGGGCCCGGACTAGCGGGGGGGCCTACCACGAGCAGTACTTC
CDR3aa: CAWARTSGGAYHEQYF
d_gene: TRBD2
len: 16
v_gene: TRBV30
abundance: NA
j_gene: TRBJ2-7

CDR3nt: TGTGCCAGCAGTTCACTGACAGGGGCTGTTGGCTACACCTTC
CDR3aa: CASSSLTGAVGYTF
d_gene: TRBD1
len: 14
v_gene: TRBV6-5
abundance: NA
j_gene: TRBJ1-2

CDR3nt: TGCAGTACAGGGGGCCCCTACGAGCAGTACTTC
CDR3aa: CSTGGPYEQYF
d_gene: TRBD1
len: 11
v_gene: TRBV20-1
abundance: NA
j_gene: TRBJ2-7

CDR3nt: TGTGCCTGGAGGGGGGACAGGGAGACTGAAGCTTTCTTT
CDR3aa: CAWRGDRETEAFF
d_gene: TRBD1
len: 13
v_gene: TRBV30
abundance: few
j_gene: TRBJ1-1

CDR3nt: TGTGCCAGCACATCCCGGGACAGGGAAGTCGGGGAGCTGTTTTTT
CDR3aa: CASTSRDREVGELFF
d_gene: TRBD1
len: 15
v_gene: TRBV27
abundance: NA
j_gene: TRBJ2-2

CDR3nt: TGCGCCAGCAGTCCGACTAGCGGGGGGAACACCGGGGAGCTGTTTTTT
CDR3aa: CASSPTSGGNTGELFF
d_gene: TRBD2
len: 16
v_gene: TRBV5-1
abundance: NA
j_gene: TRBJ2-2

CDR3nt: TGTGCCAGCAGTTACGGTCAGAACACGCCGCCAAACATTCAGTACTTC
CDR3aa: CASSYGQNTPPNIQYF
d_gene: NA
len: 16
v_gene: TRBV6-6
abundance: NA
j_gene: TRBJ2-4

CDR3nt: TGCGCCAGCAGTGAAGAGGGGTTGGGGTGGCATGAGCAGTTCTTC
CDR3aa: CASSEEGLGWHEQFF
d_gene: NA
len: 15
v_gene: TRBV10-1
abundance: NA
j_gene: TRBJ2-1

CDR3nt: TGTGCCAGTAGTATTTCGACTAGAAGTCAAACCGGGGAGCTGTTTTTT
CDR3aa: CASSISTRSQTGELFF
d_gene: NA
len: 16
v_gene: TRBV19
abundance: NA
j_gene: TRBJ2-2

CDR3nt: TGCGCCAGCAGCAGCGTGGGGGGAGGGACTTACAATGAGCAGTTCTTC
CDR3aa: CASSSVGGGTYNEQFF
d_gene: TRBD2
len: 16
v_gene: TRBV4-3
abundance: NA
j_gene: TRBJ2-1

CDR3nt: TGTGCCAGCAGCGTAGACGGATTCTATGGCTACACCTTC
CDR3aa: CASSVDGFYGYTF
d_gene: NA
len: 13
v_gene: TRBV9
abundance: NA
j_gene: TRBJ1-2

CDR3nt: TGTGCCAGCAGCCCCCCGGGACAGGGAGCTTTCTTT
CDR3aa: CASSPPGQGAFF
d_gene: TRBD1
len: 12
v_gene: TRBV11-2
abundance: once
j_gene: TRBJ1-1

CDR3nt: TGTGCCAGCAGTTACGAGCCTAGCGTCGCGAGAGAGCAGTACTTC
CDR3aa: CASSYEPSVAREQYF
d_gene: NA
len: 15
v_gene: TRBV6-6
abundance: once
j_gene: TRBJ2-7

CDR3nt: TGTGCCAGCAGCCTCCCCGGAACCGGGGAGCTGTTTTTT
CDR3aa: CASSLPGTGELFF
d_gene: NA
len: 13
v_gene: TRBV6-6
abundance: NA
j_gene: TRBJ2-2

CDR3nt: TGTGCCTGGAGTCACGGACACCTTGACCGCTACGAGCAGTACTTC
CDR3aa: CAWSHGHLDRYEQYF
d_gene: NA
len: 15
v_gene: TRBV30
abundance: NA
j_gene: TRBJ2-7

CDR3nt: TGTGCCACCAGTACCGGGAGCTCCTACGAGCAGTACTTC
CDR3aa: CATSTGSSYEQYF
d_gene: NA
len: 13
v_gene: TRBV15
abundance: NA
j_gene: TRBJ2-7

CDR3nt: TGTGCCAGCAGCTTCTGGGCGAGCTCCTACGAGCAGTACTTC
CDR3aa: CASSFWASSYEQYF
d_gene: NA
len: 14
v_gene: TRBV7-2
abundance: NA
j_gene: TRBJ2-7

CDR3nt: TGTGCCATCAGTGACCTTAGCGGGAGGGAGACCCAGTACTTC
CDR3aa: CAISDLSGRETQYF
d_gene: TRBD2
len: 14
v_gene: TRBV10-3
abundance: NA
j_gene: TRBJ2-5